This T cell receptor beta chain was recovered during a study of vaccination effects on CD4 cells after COVID-19. Study information: Sequencing was preceded by expansion of antigen-specific CD4+ T cells with viral peptide pools in the ViraFEST assay.

Notes on the study in general: Clones arising from infection and from vaccination showed marked clonal contraction late after vaccination.

CDR1 and CDR2 from the germline V gene are SGHTA and FQGNSA. Trimming stripped 8 bases from V and 6 bases from J, with 14 bases between. CDR3 length equals 13 residues. As regards this clone: Antigen: not known.

Subsequent to less than eleven days of culture, CD4+ T cells were isolated. Cultures got half-medium changes with IL-2 on days 3 and 7. Here immunoSEQ multiplex PCR was the method, and the copy in TCRdb shows in-frame clones only, minus some. The sample has tens of thousands of clones, around 63% seen once. The sequencing here drew on CD4+ T cells from PBMCs cultured without peptide, taken before COVID-19 vaccination. V and J are TRBV7-2 and TRBJ2-1; the D is unclear. This receptor was identified in a human donor who received a COVID-19 vaccine. The CDR3 is CASAAVGINEQFF. In DNA form, the CDR3 reads TGTGCCAGCGCAGCTGTGGGGATCAATGAGCAGTTCTTC.